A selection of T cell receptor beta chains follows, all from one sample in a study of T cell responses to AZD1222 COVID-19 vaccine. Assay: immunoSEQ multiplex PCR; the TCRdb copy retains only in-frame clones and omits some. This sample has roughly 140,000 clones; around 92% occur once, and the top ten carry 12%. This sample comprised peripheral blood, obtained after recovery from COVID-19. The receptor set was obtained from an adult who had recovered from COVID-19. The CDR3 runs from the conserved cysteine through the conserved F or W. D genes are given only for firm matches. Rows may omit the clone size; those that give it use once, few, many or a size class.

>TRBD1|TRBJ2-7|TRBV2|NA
CATLGQGVSYEQYF
TGTGCCACCCTCGGACAGGGGGTCTCCTACGAGCAGTACTTC
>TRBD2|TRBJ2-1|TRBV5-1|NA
CASSLGTGLVYNEQFF
TGCGCCAGCAGCTTGGGTACGGGACTAGTCTACAATGAGCAGTTCTTC
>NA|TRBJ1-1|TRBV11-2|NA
CASSPLDRRNTEAFF
TGTGCCAGCAGCCCCTTGGACCGGAGGAACACTGAAGCTTTCTTT
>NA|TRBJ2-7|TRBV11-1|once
CASSLDLTYEQYF
TGTGCCAGCAGCTTAGACTTGACCTACGAGCAGTACTTC
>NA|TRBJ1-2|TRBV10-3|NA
CAISESAAGGGYTF
TGTGCCATCAGTGAGTCCGCAGCAGGAGGTGGCTACACCTTC
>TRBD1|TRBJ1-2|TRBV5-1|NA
CASSLGYGQGGEHNYGYTF
TGCGCCAGCAGCTTGGGGTACGGACAGGGGGGTGAACACAACTATGGCTACACCTTC
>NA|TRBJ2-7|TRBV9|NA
CASRGPEQYF
TGTGCCAGCAGGGGCCCCGAGCAGTACTTC
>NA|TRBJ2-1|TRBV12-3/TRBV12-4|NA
CASSAHNEQFF
TGTGCCAGCAGTGCTCACAATGAGCAGTTCTTC
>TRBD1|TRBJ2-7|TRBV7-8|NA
CASSRTWTGVSYEQYF
TGTGCCAGCAGTCGGACCTGGACAGGAGTTTCCTACGAGCAGTACTTC
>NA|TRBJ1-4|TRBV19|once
CASTDGANEKLFF
TGTGCCAGTACCGACGGCGCTAATGAAAAACTGTTTTTT
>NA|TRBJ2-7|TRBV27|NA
CASSLRGAPSYEQYF
TGTGCCAGCAGTTTACGGGGGGCCCCCTCCTACGAGCAGTACTTC
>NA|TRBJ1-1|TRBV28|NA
CASTVGTPGVEAFF
TGTGCCAGCACCGTGGGGACACCAGGGGTTGAAGCTTTCTTT
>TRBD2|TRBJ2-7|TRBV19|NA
CASSVTSGKSYEQYF
TGTGCCAGTAGTGTCACTAGCGGGAAATCCTACGAGCAGTACTTC
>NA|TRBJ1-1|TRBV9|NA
CASSVEVNTEAFF
TGTGCCAGCAGCGTAGAGGTGAACACTGAAGCTTTCTTT
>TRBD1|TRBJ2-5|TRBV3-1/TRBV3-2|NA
CASSQEPDRQETQYF
TGTGCCAGCAGCCAAGAGCCGGACAGGCAAGAGACCCAGTACTTC
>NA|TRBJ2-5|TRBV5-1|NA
CASSLGSGGSQETQYF
TGCGCCAGCAGCTTGGGTTCCGGGGGCAGCCAAGAGACCCAGTACTTC
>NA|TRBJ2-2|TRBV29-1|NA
CSVEMGNTGELFF
TGCAGCGTTGAAATGGGGAACACCGGGGAGCTGTTTTTT
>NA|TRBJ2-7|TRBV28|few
CASRVEGEQYF
TGTGCCAGCAGGGTGGAGGGGGAGCAGTACTTC
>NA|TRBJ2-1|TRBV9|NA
CASSVRHSEILIEAHNEQFF
TGTGCCAGCAGCGTAAGGCACTCCGAAATCCTAATCGAGGCCCACAATGAGCAGTTCTTC
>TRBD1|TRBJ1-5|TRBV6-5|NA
CASSMTGNQPQHF
TGTGCCAGCAGTATGACAGGGAATCAGCCCCAGCATTTT
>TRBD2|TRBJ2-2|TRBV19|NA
CASMAGERAGELFF
TGTGCCAGTATGGCGGGAGAAAGGGCCGGGGAGCTGTTTTTT
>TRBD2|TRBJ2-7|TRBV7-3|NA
CASSLGLAYEQYF
TGTGCCAGCAGCTTGGGACTAGCCTACGAGCAGTACTTC
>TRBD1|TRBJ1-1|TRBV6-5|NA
CASSKRTGSNTEAFF
TGTGCCAGCAGTAAGCGGACAGGGTCTAACACTGAAGCTTTCTTT
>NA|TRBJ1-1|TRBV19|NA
CASSERGVRNTEAFF
TGTGCCAGTAGTGAGAGGGGGGTTAGGAACACTGAAGCTTTCTTT
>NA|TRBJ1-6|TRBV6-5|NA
CASSYEGRSYNSPLHF
TGTGCCAGCAGTTATGAGGGACGGTCCTATAATTCACCCCTCCACTTT
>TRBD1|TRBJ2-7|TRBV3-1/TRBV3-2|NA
CASSQGVRTGGPPGEQYF
TGTGCCAGCAGCCAAGGAGTAAGGACAGGGGGTCCCCCGGGGGAGCAGTACTTC
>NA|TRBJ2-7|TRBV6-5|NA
CASSYSRGYEQYF
TGTGCCAGCAGTTACTCGAGGGGGTACGAGCAGTACTTC
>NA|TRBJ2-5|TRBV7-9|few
CASSLRVGETQYF
TGTGCCAGCAGCTTACGGGTCGGGGAGACCCAGTACTTC